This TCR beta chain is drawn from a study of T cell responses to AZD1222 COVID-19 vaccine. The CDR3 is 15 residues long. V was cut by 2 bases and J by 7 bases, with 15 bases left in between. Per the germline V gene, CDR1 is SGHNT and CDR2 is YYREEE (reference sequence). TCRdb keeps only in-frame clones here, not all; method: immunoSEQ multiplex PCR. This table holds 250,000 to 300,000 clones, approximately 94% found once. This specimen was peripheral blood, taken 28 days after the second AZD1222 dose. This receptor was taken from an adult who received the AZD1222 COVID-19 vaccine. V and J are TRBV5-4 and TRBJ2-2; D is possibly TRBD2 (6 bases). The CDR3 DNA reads TGTGCCAGCAGCTTAGGAGGGAGAAACGGCGGGGAGCTGTTTTTT. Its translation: CASSLGGRNGGELFF.